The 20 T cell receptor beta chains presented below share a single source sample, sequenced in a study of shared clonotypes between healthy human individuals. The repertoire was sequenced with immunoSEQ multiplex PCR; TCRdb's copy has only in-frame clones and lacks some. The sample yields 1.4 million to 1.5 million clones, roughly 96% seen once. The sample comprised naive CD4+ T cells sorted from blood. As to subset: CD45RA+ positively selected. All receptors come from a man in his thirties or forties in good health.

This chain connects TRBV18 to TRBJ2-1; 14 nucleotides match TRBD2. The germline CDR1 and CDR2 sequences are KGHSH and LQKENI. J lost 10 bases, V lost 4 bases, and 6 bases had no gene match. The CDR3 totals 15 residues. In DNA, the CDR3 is TGTGCCAGCTCACTCGGACTAGCGGGAGGTGGGGAGCAGTTCTTC. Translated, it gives CASSLGLAGGGEQFF.

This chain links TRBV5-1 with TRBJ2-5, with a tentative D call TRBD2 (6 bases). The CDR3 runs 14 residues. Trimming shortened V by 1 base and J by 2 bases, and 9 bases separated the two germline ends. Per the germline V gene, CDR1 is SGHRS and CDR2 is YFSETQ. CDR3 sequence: CASSLWREQETQYF. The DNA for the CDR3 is TGCGCCAGCAGCTTGTGGCGGGAACAAGAGACCCAGTACTTC.

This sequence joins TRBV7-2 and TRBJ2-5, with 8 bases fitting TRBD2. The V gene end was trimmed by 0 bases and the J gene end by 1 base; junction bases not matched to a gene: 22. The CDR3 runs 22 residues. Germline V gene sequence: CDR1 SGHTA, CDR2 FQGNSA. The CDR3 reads CASSLAGVAGLGTVGRQETQYF. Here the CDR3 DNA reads TGTGCCAGCAGCTTAGCGGGGGTAGCGGGATTAGGCACCGTGGGGCGCCAAGAGACCCAGTACTTC.

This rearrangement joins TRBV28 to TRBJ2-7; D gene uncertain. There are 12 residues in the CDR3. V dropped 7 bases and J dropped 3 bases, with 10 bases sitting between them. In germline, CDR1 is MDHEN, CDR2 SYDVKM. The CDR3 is CASIGQFYEQYF. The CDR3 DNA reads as TGTGCCAGCATAGGGCAATTCTACGAGCAGTACTTC.

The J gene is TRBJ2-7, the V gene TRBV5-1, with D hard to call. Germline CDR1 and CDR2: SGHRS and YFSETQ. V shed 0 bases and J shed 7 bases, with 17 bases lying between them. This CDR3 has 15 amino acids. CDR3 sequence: CASSLEAATTREQYF. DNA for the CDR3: TGCGCCAGCAGCTTGGAGGCAGCCACTACGAGGGAGCAGTACTTC.

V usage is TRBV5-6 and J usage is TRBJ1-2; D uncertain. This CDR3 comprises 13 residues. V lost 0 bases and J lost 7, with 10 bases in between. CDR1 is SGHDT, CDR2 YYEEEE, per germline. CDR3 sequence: CASSLVLGAGYTF. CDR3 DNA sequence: TGTGCCAGCAGCTTGGTCTTGGGAGCTGGCTACACCTTC.

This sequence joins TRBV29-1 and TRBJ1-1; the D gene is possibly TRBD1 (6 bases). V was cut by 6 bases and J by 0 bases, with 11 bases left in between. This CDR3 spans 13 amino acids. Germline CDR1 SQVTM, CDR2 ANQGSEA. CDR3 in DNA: TGCAGCGTCCGGACAGCTATGAACACTGAAGCTTTCTTT. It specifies CSVRTAMNTEAFF.

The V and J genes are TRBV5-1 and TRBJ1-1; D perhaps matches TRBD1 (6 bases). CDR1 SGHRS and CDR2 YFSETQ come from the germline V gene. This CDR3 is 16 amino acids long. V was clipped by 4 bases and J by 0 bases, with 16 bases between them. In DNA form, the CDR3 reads TGCGCCAGCAGCGCTATACCAGGACAGCTGAACACTGAAGCTTTCTTT. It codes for CASSAIPGQLNTEAFF.

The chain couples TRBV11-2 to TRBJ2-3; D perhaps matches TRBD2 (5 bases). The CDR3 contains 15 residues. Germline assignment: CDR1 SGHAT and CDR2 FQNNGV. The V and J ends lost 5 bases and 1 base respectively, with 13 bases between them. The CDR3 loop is CASSPMAGGTDTQYF. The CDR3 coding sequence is TGTGCCAGCAGCCCCATGGCGGGTGGCACAGATACGCAGTATTTT.

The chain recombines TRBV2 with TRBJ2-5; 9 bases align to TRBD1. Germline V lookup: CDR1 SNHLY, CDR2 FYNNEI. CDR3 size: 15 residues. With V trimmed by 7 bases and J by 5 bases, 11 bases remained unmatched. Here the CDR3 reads CASILGTGTGETQYF. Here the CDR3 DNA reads TGTGCCAGCATCTTGGGGACAGGGACTGGCGAGACCCAGTACTTC.

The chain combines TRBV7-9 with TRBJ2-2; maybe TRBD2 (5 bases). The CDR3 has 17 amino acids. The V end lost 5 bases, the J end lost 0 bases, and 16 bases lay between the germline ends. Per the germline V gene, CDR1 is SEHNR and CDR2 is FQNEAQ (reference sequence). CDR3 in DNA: TGTGCCAGCAGCGACACAACGCGGGCATCGAACACCGGGGAGCTGTTTTTT. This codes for CASSDTTRASNTGELFF.

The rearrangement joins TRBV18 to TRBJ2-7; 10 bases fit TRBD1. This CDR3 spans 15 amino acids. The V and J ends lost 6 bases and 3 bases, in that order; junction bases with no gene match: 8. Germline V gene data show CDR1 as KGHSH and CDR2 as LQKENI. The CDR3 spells CASSQLGQGGYEQYF. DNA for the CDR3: TGTGCCAGCTCGCAATTAGGACAGGGGGGCTACGAGCAGTACTTC.

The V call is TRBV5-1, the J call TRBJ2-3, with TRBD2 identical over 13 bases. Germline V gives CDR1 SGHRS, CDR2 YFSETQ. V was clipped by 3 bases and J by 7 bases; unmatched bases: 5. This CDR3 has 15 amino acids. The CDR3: CASSSLAGGPHTQYF. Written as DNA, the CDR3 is TGCGCCAGCAGCTCACTAGCGGGAGGGCCTCATACGCAGTATTTT.

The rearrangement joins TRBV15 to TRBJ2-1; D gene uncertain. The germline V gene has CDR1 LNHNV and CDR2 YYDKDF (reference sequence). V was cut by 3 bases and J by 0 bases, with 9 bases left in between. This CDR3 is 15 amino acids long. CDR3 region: CATSRDVSSYNEQFF. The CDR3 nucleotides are TGTGCCACCAGCAGGGACGTGAGCTCCTACAATGAGCAGTTCTTC. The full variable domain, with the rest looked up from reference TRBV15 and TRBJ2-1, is DAMVIQNPRYQVTQFGKPVTLSCSQTLNHNVMYWYQQKSSQAPKLLFHYYDKDFNNEADTPDNFQSRRPNTSFCFLDIRSPGLGDTAMYLCATSRDVSSYNEQFFGPGTRLTVL.

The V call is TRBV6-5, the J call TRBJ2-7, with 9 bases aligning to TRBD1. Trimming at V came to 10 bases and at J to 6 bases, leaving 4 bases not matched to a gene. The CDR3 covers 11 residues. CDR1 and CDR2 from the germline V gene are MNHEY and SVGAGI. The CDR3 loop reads CATTTGGEQYF. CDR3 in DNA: TGTGCCACCACGACAGGGGGCGAGCAGTACTTC.

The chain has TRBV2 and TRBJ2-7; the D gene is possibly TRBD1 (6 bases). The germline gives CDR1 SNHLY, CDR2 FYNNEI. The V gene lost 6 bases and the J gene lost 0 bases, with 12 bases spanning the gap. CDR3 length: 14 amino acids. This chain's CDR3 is CASSLRDNSYEQYF. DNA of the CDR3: TGTGCCAGCAGCCTCCGGGACAACTCCTACGAGCAGTACTTC.

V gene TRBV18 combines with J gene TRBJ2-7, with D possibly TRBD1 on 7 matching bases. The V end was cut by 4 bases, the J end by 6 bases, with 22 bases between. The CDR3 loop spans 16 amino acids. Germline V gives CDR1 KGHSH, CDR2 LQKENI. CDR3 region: CASSRTGMTSQGEQYF. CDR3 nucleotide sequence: TGTGCCAGCTCACGGACAGGAATGACTAGTCAAGGCGAGCAGTACTTC.

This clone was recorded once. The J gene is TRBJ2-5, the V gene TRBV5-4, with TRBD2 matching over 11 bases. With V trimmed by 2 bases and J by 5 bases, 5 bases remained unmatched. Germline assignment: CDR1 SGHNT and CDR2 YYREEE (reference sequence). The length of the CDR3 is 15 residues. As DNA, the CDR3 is TGTGCCAGCAGCTTACTAGCGGGAGAGGTGGAGACCCAGTACTTC. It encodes CASSLLAGEVETQYF.

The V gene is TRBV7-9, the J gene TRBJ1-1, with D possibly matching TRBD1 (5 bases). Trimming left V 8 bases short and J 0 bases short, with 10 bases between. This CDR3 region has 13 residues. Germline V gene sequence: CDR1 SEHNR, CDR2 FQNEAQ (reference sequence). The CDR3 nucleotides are TGTGCCAGCCAACAGGCAGTGAACACTGAAGCTTTCTTT. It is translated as CASQQAVNTEAFF.

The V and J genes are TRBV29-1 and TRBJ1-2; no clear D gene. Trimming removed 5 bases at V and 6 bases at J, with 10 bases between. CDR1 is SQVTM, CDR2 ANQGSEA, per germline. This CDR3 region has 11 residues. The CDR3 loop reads CSVLGEDGYTF. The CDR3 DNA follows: TGCAGCGTTCTGGGAGAGGATGGCTACACCTTC. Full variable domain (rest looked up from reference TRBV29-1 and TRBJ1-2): SAVISQKPSRDICQRGTSLTIQCQVDSQVTMMFWYRQQPGQSLTLIATANQGSEATYESGFVIDKFPISRPNLTFSTLTVSNMSPEDSSIYLCSVLGEDGYTFGSGTRLTVV.